Following are 2 T cell receptor beta chains from one sample sequenced in a study of blood T cell repertoires in COVID-19. Only in-frame clones appear in the TCRdb table, and some are missing; sequencing was by immunoSEQ multiplex PCR. The table includes some 280,000 clones, 89% detected once. Sample: peripheral blood. These receptors came from a woman aged 55-69 years with acute or convalescent COVID-19.

The chain is built from TRBV6-4 and TRBJ2-1, with 8 bases fitting TRBD2. The germline V gene encodes CDR1 MRHNA and CDR2 SNTAGT. V shed 7 bases and J 11 bases; nucleotides not matched to a gene: 10. There are 13 residues in the CDR3. The CDR3 region has the DNA TGTGCCAGCACGTCTCTAGCGGGCGGACAGCAGTTCTTC. Encoded protein: CASTSLAGGQQFF.

The rearrangement uses TRBV19 and TRBJ2-3, with TRBD1 matching 8 bases. Germline V CDR1 and CDR2: LNHDA, SQIVND (reference sequence). The CDR3 loop spans 16 amino acids. V trimming: 5 bases; J trimming: 1 base; junction bases outside the gene matches: 8. The CDR3 region is CASSARDRIGTDTQYF. The CDR3 nucleotides are TGTGCCAGTAGTGCCCGGGACAGGATTGGCACAGATACGCAGTATTTT.